The 32 T cell receptor beta chains presented below share a single source sample, sequenced in a study of blood T cell repertoires in COVID-19. Clones were sequenced by immunoSEQ multiplex PCR, and TCRdb holds only the in-frame ones, with some missing. The profile shows 90,000 to 110,000 clones, roughly 81% of them singletons. Sequencing was carried out using peripheral blood. The receptors were gathered from a woman between 65 and 79 years old with acute or convalescent COVID-19.

The chain joins TRBV7-6 to TRBJ1-1; weak D call: TRBD1 (6 bases). This CDR3 comprises 15 residues. Trimming shortened V by 2 bases and J by 5 bases, and 15 bases separated the two germline ends. Looked up from germline, CDR1 is SGHVS and CDR2 is FNYEAQ. CDR3 region: CASSLSGGAVTEAFF. The CDR3 nucleotides read TGTGCCAGCAGCTTATCGGGGGGGGCGGTGACTGAAGCTTTCTTT.

V and J are TRBV5-6 and TRBJ1-3; possibly TRBD1 for D (5 bases). This CDR3 contains 17 residues. Germline assignment: CDR1 SGHDT and CDR2 YYEEEE. The V gene lost 2 bases and the J gene lost 0 bases, with 15 bases spanning the gap. DNA for the CDR3: TGTGCCAGCAGCTTAGGGGTACAGGTTTCCTCTGGAAACACCATATATTTT. Protein sequence: CASSLGVQVSSGNTIYF.

The chain couples TRBV11-2 to TRBJ2-1, with 12 bases aligning to TRBD2. V lost 6 bases, J lost 7 bases, and 7 bases stayed unmatched. The CDR3 runs to 15 residues. Per the germline V gene, CDR1 is SGHAT and CDR2 is FQNNGV. CDR3: CASSRLAGARNEQFF. CDR3 in DNA: TGTGCCAGCAGTAGACTAGCGGGGGCCAGGAATGAGCAGTTCTTC.

This chain connects TRBV7-9 to TRBJ2-2, with 10 bases that match TRBD2. The CDR3 spans 15 residues. Germline lookup yields CDR1 SEHNR and CDR2 FQNEAQ (reference sequence). Unmatched junction bases numbered 6, after V lost 1 base and J lost 10 bases. In DNA, the CDR3 is TGTGCCAGCAGCTTAGAACTAGCGGGATTGGTGGAGCTGTTTTTT. It translates to CASSLELAGLVELFF.

The rearrangement joins TRBV7-2 to TRBJ2-7, with 10 bases aligning to TRBD2. The length of the CDR3 is 16 residues. V shed 5 bases, J shed 5 bases, and the junction held 12 bases outside the gene matches. Germline CDR1 is SGHTA and CDR2 is FQGNSA. The CDR3 reads CASSPREREGLNEQYF. CDR3 sequence (DNA): TGTGCCAGCAGCCCGAGGGAGCGGGAGGGGCTGAACGAGCAGTACTTC.

The rearrangement uses TRBV7-2 and TRBJ2-7; D is perhaps TRBD1 (5 bases). Trimming left V 2 bases short and J 6 bases short, with 11 bases between. Germline-derived CDR1 and CDR2 are SGHTA and FQGNSA. This CDR3 has 13 residues. Here the CDR3 reads CASSLQGIGEQYF. The CDR3 DNA follows: TGTGCCAGCAGCTTACAGGGAATCGGCGAGCAGTACTTC.

Written as DNA, the CDR3 is TGTGCCAGTCAGGCGGGAGAGGGGCTCGAACAGCCCCAGCATTTT. Translation: CASQAGEGLEQPQHF. The rearrangement joins TRBV19 to TRBJ1-5; tentatively, D is TRBD1 (5 bases). Germline V gene sequence: CDR1 LNHDA, CDR2 SQIVND (reference sequence). This CDR3 has 15 amino acids. Trimming took off 8 bases at V and 7 bases at J, with 21 bases between the two ends.

This clone has a handful of counts. V gene TRBV6-5 combines with J gene TRBJ2-2, with TRBD1 identical over 7 bases. This CDR3 region has 15 residues. Germline lookup yields CDR1 MNHEY and CDR2 SVGAGI. V was clipped by 4 bases and J by 5 bases; unmatched bases: 7. The CDR3 sequence is CASSFPTGLTGELFF. CDR3 bases: TGTGCCAGCAGTTTTCCGACAGGGTTAACCGGGGAGCTGTTTTTT.

The V call is TRBV7-2, the J call TRBJ2-1; D is undetermined. Trimming stripped 2 bases from V and 3 bases from J, with 11 bases between. The CDR3 is 15 residues long. The germline CDR1 and CDR2 sequences are SGHTA and FQGNSA. The CDR3 protein is CASSLNAAVYNEQFF. CDR3 DNA sequence: TGTGCCAGCAGCTTAAACGCGGCCGTCTACAATGAGCAGTTCTTC.

The V gene is TRBV9, the J gene TRBJ1-1, with 8 bases identical to TRBD1. Germline CDR1 is SGDLS and CDR2 is YYNGEE. The CDR3 length is 14 residues. V shed 4 bases and J 7 bases; nucleotides not matched to a gene: 9. The CDR3 nucleotides read TGTGCCAGCAGCCCGGTGACAGGGGAAGGTGAAGCTTTCTTT. This translates into CASSPVTGEGEAFF.

This clone occurred a few times. CDR3 sequence: CASSLGGGSSKWADTQYF. CDR3 bases: TGTGCCAGCAGCTTAGGAGGCGGGAGCTCCAAATGGGCAGATACGCAGTATTTT. This chain connects TRBV7-2 to TRBJ2-3, with 7 bases lining up with TRBD2. V lost 1 base, J lost 4 bases, and 14 bases stayed unmatched. Germline V lookup: CDR1 SGHTA, CDR2 FQGNSA. The CDR3 consists of 18 residues.

This clone was seen once. DNA of the CDR3: TGTGCCAGCAGCTTAGGGTCGGACGAGCAGTACTTC. Protein product: CASSLGSDEQYF. The V and J genes are TRBV7-9 and TRBJ2-7, with D unclear. Looked up from germline, CDR1 is SEHNR and CDR2 is FQNEAQ (reference sequence). V gave up 1 base and J gave up 5 bases, with 6 bases separating them. There are 12 residues in the CDR3.

This sequence joins TRBV14 and TRBJ2-2, with 7 bases matching TRBD2. CDR1 and CDR2 (germline): SGHDN, FVKESK. This CDR3 region has 15 residues. Losses at the gene ends were 1 base for V and 5 bases for J; bases not matched to a gene: 4. CDR3 nucleotides: TGTGCCAGCAGCCAAGGGCGAGCGGGGACCGGGGAGCTGTTTTTT. This translates into CASSQGRAGTGELFF. Full variable domain (rest looked up from reference TRBV14 and TRBJ2-2): EAGVTQFPSHSVIEKGQTVTLRCDPISGHDNLYWYRRVMGKEIKFLLHFVKESKQDESGMPNNRFLAERTGGTYSTLKVQPAELEDSGVYFCASSQGRAGTGELFFGEGSRLTVL.

The rearrangement links TRBV4-3 to TRBJ2-7; 7 bases align to TRBD1. Germline CDR1 reads LGHNA; CDR2 reads YSLEER. The V gene end was trimmed by 0 bases and the J gene end by 4 bases; junction bases not matched to a gene: 3. The CDR3 contains 14 residues. CDR3 residues: CASSQEHRGYEQYF. CDR3 DNA sequence: TGCGCCAGCAGCCAAGAACACAGGGGTTACGAGCAGTACTTC.

The V and J genes are TRBV7-2 and TRBJ2-2; TRBD2 might be the D (5 bases). V was trimmed by 1 base and J by 0 bases, leaving 6 bases between them. The germline V gene has CDR1 SGHTA and CDR2 FQGNSA. CDR3 length: 15 residues. For the CDR3, the DNA is TGTGCCAGCAGCTTAGGACTAACGAACACCGGGGAGCTGTTTTTT. Residues: CASSLGLTNTGELFF.

This chain links TRBV7-9 with TRBJ1-2, with a possible D match to TRBD1 (6 bases). CDR3 length: 12 residues. Germline V gives CDR1 SEHNR, CDR2 FQNEAQ (reference sequence). Trimming left V 5 bases short and J 5 bases short, with 9 bases between. CDR3 sequence (DNA): TGTGCCAGCAGCGCTGGACAGTATGGCTACACCTTC. This translates into CASSAGQYGYTF.

Concerning this clone itself: This specimen includes other DNA sequences encoding the same CDR3. The chain links TRBV6-2 or TRBV6-3 to TRBJ1-1; D uncertain. The CDR3 contains 14 residues. Germline V lookup: CDR1 MNHEY, CDR2 SVGEGT. V dropped 0 bases and J dropped 2 bases, with 7 bases sitting between them. In DNA form, the CDR3 reads TGTGCCAGCAGTTACTCGGGCCTAAACACTGAAGCTTTCTTT. Its protein product is CASSYSGLNTEAFF.

This clone occurred once. This chain joins TRBV29-1 and TRBJ2-3; maybe TRBD1 (6 bases). Germline values: CDR1 SQVTM, CDR2 ANQGSEA. V lost 3 bases, J lost 4 bases, and 11 bases lay in between. The CDR3 spans 13 residues. CDR3 in amino acids: CSVERQGPDTQYF. CDR3 DNA: TGCAGCGTTGAGCGGCAGGGGCCAGATACGCAGTATTTT.

A single count supports this clone. The chain carries TRBV6-2 or TRBV6-3 and TRBJ1-2; a weak D match, TRBD1 (5 bases). V was cut by 0 bases and J by 9 bases, with 14 bases left in between. Looked up from germline, CDR1 is MNHEY and CDR2 is SVGEGT. This CDR3 region has 14 residues. CDR3 bases: TGTGCCAGCAGTTACTCGGCTCGGACATCGAGCTACACCTTC. Protein sequence: CASSYSARTSSYTF.

The V and J genes are TRBV28 and TRBJ2-5; D may be TRBD1 (6 bases). The V end lost 4 bases, the J end lost 0 bases, and 27 bases lay between the germline ends. The CDR3 is 20 residues long. From germline, CDR1 is MDHEN and CDR2 SYDVKM. In DNA, the CDR3 is TGTGCCAGCAGTTCCCGAGGCGGGCCAGGGAGTGGGGGCCACCAAGAGACCCAGTACTTC. Translating gives CASSSRGGPGSGGHQETQYF.

CDR3 sequence: CASSYSWTGSYEQYF. CDR3 coding DNA: TGTGCCAGCAGCTACAGTTGGACAGGGTCCTACGAGCAGTACTTC. The chain uses TRBV5-5 and TRBJ2-7; 8 bases agree with TRBD1. Trimming removed 3 bases from V and 1 base from J; junction bases left unmatched: 6. CDR1 and CDR2 from the germline V gene are SGHKS and YYEKEE (reference sequence). The CDR3 covers 15 residues.

Only one count was recorded for this clone. The V and J genes are TRBV5-1 and TRBJ2-1, with 8 positions matching TRBD2. V gave up 9 bases and J gave up 5 bases; unmatched junction bases: 7. CDR3 length: 13 amino acids. Germline V CDR1 and CDR2: SGHRS, YFSETQ. The CDR3, as DNA: TGCGCCACGCGTAGCGGGATCGACAATGAGCAGTTCTTC. Protein: CATRSGIDNEQFF.

This chain links TRBV10-3 with TRBJ2-5; D might be TRBD1 (6 bases). The CDR3 has 14 residues. Germline loops: CDR1 ENHRY, CDR2 SYGVKD. Trimming cost V 10 bases and J 3 bases, with 18 bases left between them. The CDR3 region has the DNA TGTGCCACCCGGTCCGGGACAAGGGAAGAGACCCAGTACTTC. Its translation: CATRSGTREETQYF.

The CDR3 DNA reads as TGTGCCAGCAGCCAACCACAGGGGGAGGACACTGAAGCTTTCTTT. This sequence encodes CASSQPQGEDTEAFF. V is TRBV3-1 (or the pseudogene TRBV3-2) and J is TRBJ1-1; TRBD1 agrees at 8 bases. The length of the CDR3 is 15 residues. J gave up 3 bases and V 2 bases, and 5 bases lay outside the gene matches. From germline, CDR1 is LGHDT and CDR2 YNNKEL (reference sequence).

The rearrangement links TRBV19 to TRBJ1-2; 9 nucleotides align to TRBD1. V trimming: 5 bases; J trimming: 2 bases; junction bases outside the gene matches: 3. The CDR3 is 14 residues long. Germline CDR1 and CDR2: LNHDA and SQIVND (reference sequence). In nucleotides, the CDR3 is TGTGCCAGTAGTTGGGACAGGGAGAACTATGGCTACACCTTC. Amino acids: CASSWDRENYGYTF.

The chain couples TRBV20-1 to TRBJ1-4; 7 positions match TRBD1. Trimming cost V 3 bases and J 0 bases; bases outside gene matches: 7. CDR3 length: 16 residues. Germline CDR1 reads DFQATT; CDR2 reads SNEGSKA (reference sequence). DNA of the CDR3: TGCAGTGCTAGTGCTCGGGACAGTGCAACTAATGAAAAACTGTTTTTT. It encodes CSASARDSATNEKLFF.

This chain links TRBV12-5 with TRBJ2-7; tentatively, D is TRBD1 (5 bases). The length of the CDR3 is 13 residues. V gave up 3 bases and J gave up 3 bases, with 9 bases separating them. Looked up from germline, CDR1 is LGHNT and CDR2 is FRNRAP. The CDR3 spells CASGFQGIYEQYF. In nucleotides, the CDR3 is TGTGCTAGTGGTTTTCAGGGAATCTACGAGCAGTACTTC.

The chain is built from TRBV9 and TRBJ2-2, with 9 bases aligning to TRBD2. This CDR3 comprises 17 residues. The germline CDR1 and CDR2 sequences are SGDLS and YYNGEE. Trimming took 1 base from V and 5 from J; bases not matched to a gene: 9. DNA for the CDR3: TGTGCCAGCAGCGTACCCCGGAGCGGGAGGAGAACCGGGGAGCTGTTTTTT. Translating gives CASSVPRSGRRTGELFF.

This chain uses TRBV7-9 with TRBJ1-2; D gene unclear. The CDR3 loop spans 13 amino acids. Trimming took 4 bases from V and 6 from J, leaving 12 bases between them. Per germline, CDR1 SEHNR and CDR2 FQNEAQ (reference sequence). The CDR3 nucleotides read TGTGCCAGCAGCTCCCGGACTTTGGATGGCTACACCTTC. Translating gives CASSSRTLDGYTF.

This chain uses TRBV6-2 or TRBV6-3 with TRBJ2-2, with TRBD2 identical over 8 bases. The V segment lost 5 bases and the J segment 4 bases; nucleotides outside the gene matches: 18. Germline CDR1 reads MNHEY; CDR2 reads SVGEGT. The CDR3 extends over 19 amino acids. The CDR3 protein is CASSPISGIGGSGTGELFF. In nucleotides, the CDR3 is TGTGCCAGCAGTCCCATTAGCGGGATAGGAGGTAGCGGCACCGGGGAGCTGTTTTTT.

CDR3 in amino acids: CATSRDPTSGTAYQPQHF. DNA of the CDR3: TGTGCCACCAGCAGAGACCCCACCTCCGGGACAGCATATCAGCCCCAGCATTTT. This rearrangement joins TRBV15 to TRBJ1-5; 7 bases align to TRBD1. Germline loops: CDR1 LNHNV, CDR2 YYDKDF (reference sequence). Trimming cost V 0 bases and J 5 bases; bases outside gene matches: 13. The CDR3 is made up of 18 amino acids. The full variable domain, in which reference TRBV15 and TRBJ1-5 provide the parts outside the CDR3, is DAMVIQNPRYQVTQFGKPVTLSCSQTLNHNVMYWYQQKSSQAPKLLFHYYDKDFNNEADTPDNFQSRRPNTSFCFLDIRSPGLGDTAMYLCATSRDPTSGTAYQPQHFGDGTRLSIL.

This chain uses TRBV19 with TRBJ1-4; 7 positions agree with TRBD1. This CDR3 region has 12 residues. The V gene's germline CDR1 is LNHDA and CDR2 SQIVND (reference sequence). Trimming cost V 10 bases and J 5 bases; bases outside gene matches: 4. CDR3 protein: CATGTVNEKLFF. DNA of the CDR3: TGTGCCACAGGGACAGTGAATGAAAAACTGTTTTTT.